The rows below give T cell receptor beta chains drawn from one sample of a study of control samples from healthy donors and cancer patients. Produced via immunoSEQ multiplex PCR; TCRdb's table is partial and in-frame only. Of around 70,000 clones listed, approximately 86% are singletons. The sequencing input was blood. The receptor source for this set is a man in his sixties in good health. Each CDR3 is given with its conserved first and last residue. D genes are given only for firm matches. Where a row states a size, it is once, few, many or the class of an expanded clone; other rows omit it.

v_call: TRBV29-1
d_call: -
j_call: TRBJ2-2
clone_size: few
cdr3_aa: CSVSGLNGGTGELFF
cdr3_nt: TGCAGCGTTTCAGGATTGAACGGGGGCACCGGGGAGCTGTTTTTT

v_call: TRBV5-1
d_call: TRBD1
j_call: TRBJ1-1
clone_size: -
cdr3_aa: CASSQGQANTEAFF
cdr3_nt: TGCGCCAGCAGCCAGGGACAGGCGAACACTGAAGCTTTCTTT

v_call: TRBV10-3
d_call: TRBD1
j_call: TRBJ2-4
clone_size: -
cdr3_aa: CAISSDRENIQYF
cdr3_nt: TGTGCCATCAGTTCAGACAGGGAAAACATTCAGTACTTC

v_call: TRBV20-1
d_call: -
j_call: TRBJ2-1
clone_size: -
cdr3_aa: CSALRNEQFF
cdr3_nt: TGCAGTGCCCTCCGAAATGAGCAGTTCTTC

v_call: TRBV28
d_call: -
j_call: TRBJ2-1
clone_size: -
cdr3_aa: CASSLSPRGNEQFF
cdr3_nt: TGTGCCAGCAGTTTAAGTCCCCGGGGAAATGAGCAGTTCTTC

v_call: TRBV7-9
d_call: TRBD1
j_call: TRBJ1-2
clone_size: -
cdr3_aa: CASSGQGQAAQGYTF
cdr3_nt: TGTGCCAGCAGCGGGCAGGGACAGGCCGCCCAAGGCTACACCTTC

v_call: TRBV7-2
d_call: TRBD2
j_call: TRBJ2-1
clone_size: -
cdr3_aa: CASSLARTSGYNEQFF
cdr3_nt: TGTGCCAGCAGCTTAGCCAGGACTAGCGGGTACAATGAGCAGTTCTTC

v_call: TRBV7-9
d_call: -
j_call: TRBJ2-1
clone_size: -
cdr3_aa: CASSSGLNSYNEQFF
cdr3_nt: TGTGCCAGCAGCTCGGGACTTAACTCCTACAATGAGCAGTTCTTC

v_call: TRBV11-2
d_call: -
j_call: TRBJ2-7
clone_size: -
cdr3_aa: CASSYRTTGFYEQYF
cdr3_nt: TGTGCCAGCAGCTACAGGACTACCGGTTTCTACGAGCAGTACTTC

v_call: TRBV10-3
d_call: -
j_call: TRBJ2-1
clone_size: -
cdr3_aa: CATSQSLNEQFF
cdr3_nt: TGTGCCACCTCTCAGTCTCTCAATGAGCAGTTCTTC

v_call: TRBV6-5
d_call: -
j_call: TRBJ2-6
clone_size: many
cdr3_aa: CASSNPFSGANVLTF
cdr3_nt: TGTGCCAGCAGCAACCCATTCTCTGGGGCCAACGTCCTGACTTTC

v_call: TRBV7-8
d_call: TRBD1
j_call: TRBJ2-1
clone_size: -
cdr3_aa: CASSPPSRGSNEQFF
cdr3_nt: TGTGCCAGCAGCCCTCCCTCCAGGGGGAGCAATGAGCAGTTCTTC

v_call: TRBV6-1
d_call: -
j_call: TRBJ1-1
clone_size: -
cdr3_aa: CASSEYQGTEAFF
cdr3_nt: TGTGCCAGCAGTGAGTATCAGGGGACTGAAGCTTTCTTT

v_call: TRBV6-5
d_call: -
j_call: TRBJ2-3
clone_size: once
cdr3_aa: CASSYAGVTDTQYF
cdr3_nt: TGTGCCAGCAGTTACGCCGGGGTCACAGATACGCAGTATTTT

v_call: TRBV2
d_call: TRBD1
j_call: TRBJ1-5
clone_size: -
cdr3_aa: CASKTGEYQPQHF
cdr3_nt: TGTGCCAGCAAGACAGGGGAATATCAGCCCCAGCATTTT

v_call: TRBV2
d_call: -
j_call: TRBJ2-7
clone_size: -
cdr3_aa: CATRTGGGYGTSGYEQYF
cdr3_nt: TGTGCCACCCGGACAGGGGGCGGATACGGGACTAGCGGCTACGAGCAGTACTTC

v_call: TRBV6-5
d_call: TRBD1
j_call: TRBJ2-5
clone_size: -
cdr3_aa: CASSYSQGTAETQYF
cdr3_nt: TGTGCCAGCAGTTACTCACAGGGGACGGCGGAGACCCAGTACTTC

v_call: TRBV18
d_call: TRBD1
j_call: TRBJ1-2
clone_size: once
cdr3_aa: CASSRDRADYGYTF
cdr3_nt: TGTGCCAGCTCCCGGGACAGGGCGGACTATGGCTACACCTTC

v_call: TRBV12-3/TRBV12-4
d_call: -
j_call: TRBJ1-1
clone_size: -
cdr3_aa: CASSSIRNTEAFF
cdr3_nt: TGTGCCAGCAGTTCCATCCGGAACACTGAAGCTTTCTTT

v_call: TRBV13
d_call: -
j_call: TRBJ1-3
clone_size: few
cdr3_aa: CASSSFQGRGNTIYF
cdr3_nt: TGTGCCAGCAGCTCCTTTCAGGGCCGGGGAAACACCATATATTTT

v_call: TRBV12-3/TRBV12-4
d_call: -
j_call: TRBJ2-2
clone_size: -
cdr3_aa: CASSPSVDGELFF
cdr3_nt: TGTGCCAGCTCCCCGTCTGTGGACGGGGAGCTGTTTTTT

v_call: TRBV18
d_call: TRBD1
j_call: TRBJ1-1
clone_size: -
cdr3_aa: CASSPFRGHTEAFF
cdr3_nt: TGTGCCAGCTCACCTTTCAGGGGGCATACTGAAGCTTTCTTT

v_call: TRBV7-3
d_call: TRBD2
j_call: TRBJ2-3
clone_size: once
cdr3_aa: CASSSAGVLDTQYF
cdr3_nt: TGTGCCAGCAGCTCAGCGGGAGTTCTAGATACGCAGTATTTT

v_call: TRBV7-2
d_call: TRBD1
j_call: TRBJ1-4
clone_size: -
cdr3_aa: CASSFLQGADLKRSEKLFF
cdr3_nt: TGTGCCAGCAGCTTCCTACAGGGGGCGGACCTTAAACGGAGTGAAAAACTGTTTTTT

v_call: TRBV7-9
d_call: -
j_call: TRBJ2-1
clone_size: -
cdr3_aa: CASSYLGLNNEQFF
cdr3_nt: TGTGCCAGCAGCTACCTCGGACTGAACAATGAGCAGTTCTTC

v_call: TRBV28
d_call: -
j_call: TRBJ2-1
clone_size: -
cdr3_aa: CASSGMSSYNEQFF
cdr3_nt: TGTGCCAGCAGCGGTATGAGCTCCTACAATGAGCAGTTCTTC

v_call: TRBV4-1
d_call: TRBD1
j_call: TRBJ1-1
clone_size: -
cdr3_aa: CASSNRQGEATEAFF
cdr3_nt: TGCGCCAGCAGTAACAGACAGGGGGAGGCCACTGAAGCTTTCTTT

v_call: TRBV18
d_call: TRBD1
j_call: TRBJ2-5
clone_size: -
cdr3_aa: CASSAGGSVETQYF
cdr3_nt: TGTGCCAGCTCAGCAGGGGGAAGCGTGGAGACCCAGTACTTC

v_call: TRBV6-6
d_call: TRBD1
j_call: TRBJ2-1
clone_size: -
cdr3_aa: CASSRPGQGAHEQFF
cdr3_nt: TGTGCCAGCAGCAGACCGGGACAGGGGGCTCATGAGCAGTTCTTC

v_call: TRBV6-5
d_call: TRBD1
j_call: TRBJ1-1
clone_size: once
cdr3_aa: CASKGQGQSFF
cdr3_nt: TGTGCCAGCAAGGGACAGGGACAAAGCTTCTTT

v_call: TRBV3-1/TRBV3-2
d_call: -
j_call: TRBJ1-2
clone_size: few
cdr3_aa: CASSPTGGNYGYTF
cdr3_nt: TGTGCCAGCAGCCCAACCGGGGGGAACTATGGCTACACCTTC

v_call: TRBV29-1
d_call: -
j_call: TRBJ2-4
clone_size: -
cdr3_aa: CSVESEGLGNIQYF
cdr3_nt: TGCAGCGTTGAAAGTGAGGGCTTGGGGAACATTCAGTACTTC

v_call: TRBV18
d_call: TRBD2
j_call: TRBJ2-7
clone_size: few
cdr3_aa: CASSPRTSGAYEQYF
cdr3_nt: TGTGCCAGCTCACCAAGGACTAGCGGAGCCTACGAGCAGTACTTC

v_call: TRBV27
d_call: -
j_call: TRBJ2-1
clone_size: -
cdr3_aa: CASQFLGKYNEQFF
cdr3_nt: TGTGCCAGCCAGTTTTTAGGCAAGTACAATGAGCAGTTCTTC

v_call: TRBV2
d_call: TRBD1
j_call: TRBJ2-7
clone_size: -
cdr3_aa: CASSATGDEQYF
cdr3_nt: TGTGCCAGCAGTGCGACAGGGGACGAGCAGTACTTC

v_call: TRBV6-5
d_call: -
j_call: TRBJ1-5
clone_size: -
cdr3_aa: CATGGVASNQPQHF
cdr3_nt: TGTGCCACCGGGGGGGTGGCGAGCAATCAGCCCCAGCATTTT

v_call: TRBV2
d_call: -
j_call: TRBJ2-3
clone_size: -
cdr3_aa: CASNSPGSDTQYF
cdr3_nt: TGTGCCAGCAATTCCCCCGGGAGTGATACGCAGTATTTT

v_call: TRBV6-5
d_call: -
j_call: TRBJ2-7
clone_size: -
cdr3_aa: CASRQGLTRHEQYF
cdr3_nt: TGTGCCAGCAGACAGGGTCTAACTCGTCACGAGCAGTACTTC

v_call: TRBV9
d_call: TRBD2
j_call: TRBJ2-2
clone_size: -
cdr3_aa: CASSISGSVAGELFF
cdr3_nt: TGTGCCAGCAGCATTAGCGGGAGTGTCGCCGGGGAGCTGTTTTTT

v_call: TRBV14
d_call: -
j_call: TRBJ2-2
clone_size: -
cdr3_aa: CASSQLSGPGELFF
cdr3_nt: TGTGCCAGCAGCCAATTGTCCGGGCCCGGGGAGCTGTTTTTT

v_call: TRBV4-3
d_call: -
j_call: TRBJ1-4
clone_size: -
cdr3_aa: CASSPATGFGEKLFF
cdr3_nt: TGCGCCAGCAGCCCAGCAACAGGGTTTGGCGAAAAACTGTTTTTT